Presented here are 4 T cell receptor beta chains from one specimen sequenced in a study of OX40 agonist ivuxolimab in advanced cancers. Using immunoSEQ multiplex PCR, the repertoire was profiled, and TCRdb retains in-frame clones only, with some absent. The sample has tens of thousands of clones; more than 80% are singletons. The source was CD4+ or CD8+ T cells sorted from blood, collected in a trial of the OX40 agonist ivuxolimab. All receptors derive from an adult with an advanced solid tumor such as melanoma, head and neck, liver or kidney cancer.

The rearrangement uses TRBV7-2 and TRBJ2-7, with a tentative D call TRBD1 (6 bases). Germline lookup yields CDR1 SGHTA and CDR2 FQGNSA. Deletions cut 5 bases from V and 0 bases from J, with 14 bases between. The CDR3 runs 15 residues. The CDR3 is CASSLGTTYSYEQYF. CDR3 nucleotides: TGTGCCAGCAGCCTCGGGACAACGTACTCCTACGAGCAGTACTTC.

The chain employs TRBV7-2 and TRBJ2-5, with a tentative D call TRBD2 (6 bases). Germline CDR1 SGHTA, CDR2 FQGNSA. The germline V and J ends were trimmed by 5 bases and 5 bases, with 12 bases remaining between them. The CDR3 is made up of 13 amino acids. The CDR3 coding sequence is TGTGCCAGCAGCGTGGAGGGTTGGGAGACCCAGTACTTC. Translating gives CASSVEGWETQYF. Drawing the rest from reference TRBV7-2 and TRBJ2-5, the complete variable domain is GAGVSQSPSNKVTEKGKDVELRCDPISGHTALYWYRQSLGQGLEFLIYFQGNSAPDKSGLPSDRFSAERTGGSVSTLTIQRTQQEDSAVYLCASSVEGWETQYFGPGTRLLVL.

This clone is a singleton in its sample. This chain uses TRBV7-3 with TRBJ2-5; D gene uncertain. Germline loops: CDR1 SGHTA, CDR2 FQGTGA. The CDR3 sequence is 13 residues long. V lost 0 bases, J lost 2 bases, and 4 bases lay in between. The CDR3 region has the DNA TGTGCCAGCAGCTTAACTAGACAAGAGACCCAGTACTTC. Encoded protein: CASSLTRQETQYF. The entire variable domain, with the rest obtained from reference TRBV7-3 and TRBJ2-5, is as follows: GAGVSQTPSNKVTEKGKYVELRCDPISGHTALYWYRQSLGQGPEFLIYFQGTGAADDSGLPNDRFFAVRPEGSVSTLKIQRTERGDSAVYLCASSLTRQETQYFGPGTRLLVL.

The gene calls are TRBV11-3 and TRBJ1-5; D is perhaps TRBD1 (5 bases). CDR3 length: 15 amino acids. The germline gives CDR1 SGHNT, CDR2 YENEEA. Trimming left V 2 bases short and J 4 bases short, with 12 bases between. CDR3 nucleotide sequence: TGTGCCAGCAGCTTACCCCGACAGTTAAATCAGCCCCAGCATTTT. Translated, it gives CASSLPRQLNQPQHF. Variable domain in full (rest from reference TRBV11-3 and TRBJ1-5): EAGVVQSPRYKIIEKKQPVAFWCNPISGHNTLYWYLQNLGQGPELLIRYENEEAVDDSQLPKDRFSAERLKGVDSTLKIQPAELGDSAVYLCASSLPRQLNQPQHFGDGTRLSIL.